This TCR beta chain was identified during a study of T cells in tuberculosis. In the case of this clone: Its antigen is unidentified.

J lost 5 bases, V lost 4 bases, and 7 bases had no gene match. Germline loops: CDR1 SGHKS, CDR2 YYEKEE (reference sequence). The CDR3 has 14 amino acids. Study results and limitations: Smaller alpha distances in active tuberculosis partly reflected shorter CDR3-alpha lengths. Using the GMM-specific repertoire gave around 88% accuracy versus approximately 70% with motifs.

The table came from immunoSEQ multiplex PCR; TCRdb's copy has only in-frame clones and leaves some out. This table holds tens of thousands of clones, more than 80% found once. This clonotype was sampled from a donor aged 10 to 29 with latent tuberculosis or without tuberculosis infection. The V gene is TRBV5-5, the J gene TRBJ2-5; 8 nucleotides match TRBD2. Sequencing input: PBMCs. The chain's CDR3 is CASSTGGPAETQYF. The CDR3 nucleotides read TGTGCCAGCAGCACGGGGGGGCCGGCTGAGACCCAGTACTTC.